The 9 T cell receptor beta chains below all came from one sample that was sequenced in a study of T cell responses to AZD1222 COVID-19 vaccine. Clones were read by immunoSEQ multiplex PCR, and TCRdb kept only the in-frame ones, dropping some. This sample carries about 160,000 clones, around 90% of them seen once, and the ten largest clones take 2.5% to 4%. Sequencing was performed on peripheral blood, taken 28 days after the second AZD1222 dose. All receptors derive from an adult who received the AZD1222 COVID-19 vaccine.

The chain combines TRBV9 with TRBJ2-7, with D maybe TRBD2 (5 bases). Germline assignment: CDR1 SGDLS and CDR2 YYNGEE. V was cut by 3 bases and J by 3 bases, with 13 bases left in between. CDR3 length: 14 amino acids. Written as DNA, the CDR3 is TGTGCCAGCAGCGCAGATCCGGGAAACTACGAGCAGTACTTC. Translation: CASSADPGNYEQYF. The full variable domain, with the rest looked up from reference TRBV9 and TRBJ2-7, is DSGVTQTPKHLITATGQRVTLRCSPRSGDLSVYWYQQSLDQGLQFLIQYYNGEERAKGNILERFSAQQFPDLHSELNLSSLELGDSALYFCASSADPGNYEQYFGPGTRLTVT.

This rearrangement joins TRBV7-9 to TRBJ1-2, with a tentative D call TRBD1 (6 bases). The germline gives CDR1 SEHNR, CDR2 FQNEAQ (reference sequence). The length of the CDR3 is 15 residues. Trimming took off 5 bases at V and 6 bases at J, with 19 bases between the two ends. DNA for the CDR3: TGTGCCAGCAGCATCAGGGCAGGGGAGGAGGATGGCTACACCTTC. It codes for CASSIRAGEEDGYTF.

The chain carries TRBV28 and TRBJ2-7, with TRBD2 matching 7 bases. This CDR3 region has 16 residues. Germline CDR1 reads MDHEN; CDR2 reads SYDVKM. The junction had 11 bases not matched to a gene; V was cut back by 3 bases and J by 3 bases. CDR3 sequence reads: CASSFPNLRGNYEQYF. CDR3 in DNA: TGTGCCAGCAGTTTCCCAAACTTGCGGGGGAACTACGAGCAGTACTTC.

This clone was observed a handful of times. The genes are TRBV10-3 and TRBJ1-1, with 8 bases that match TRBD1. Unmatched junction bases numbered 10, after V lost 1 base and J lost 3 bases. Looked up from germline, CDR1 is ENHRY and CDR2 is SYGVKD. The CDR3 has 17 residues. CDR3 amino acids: CAISEFPQGAGDTEAFF. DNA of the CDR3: TGTGCCATCAGTGAGTTCCCCCAGGGGGCGGGGGACACTGAAGCTTTCTTT.

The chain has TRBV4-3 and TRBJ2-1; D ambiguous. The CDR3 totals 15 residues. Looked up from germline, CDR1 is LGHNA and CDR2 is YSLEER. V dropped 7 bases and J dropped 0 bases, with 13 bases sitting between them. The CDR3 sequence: CASTGHLSSYNEQFF. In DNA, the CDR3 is TGCGCCAGCACTGGGCATTTAAGCTCCTACAATGAGCAGTTCTTC.

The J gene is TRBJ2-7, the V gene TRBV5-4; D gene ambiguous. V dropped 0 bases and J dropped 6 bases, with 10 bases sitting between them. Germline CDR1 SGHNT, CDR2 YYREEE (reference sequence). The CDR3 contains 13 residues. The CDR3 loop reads CASSLGIQSEQYF. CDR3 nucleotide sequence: TGTGCCAGCAGCTTGGGGATTCAGTCCGAGCAGTACTTC. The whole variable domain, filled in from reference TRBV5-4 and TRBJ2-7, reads ETGVTQSPTHLIKTRGQQVTLRCSSQSGHNTVSWYQQALGQGPQFIFQYYREEENGRGNFPPRFSGLQFPNYSSELNVNALELDDSALYLCASSLGIQSEQYFGPGTRLTVT.

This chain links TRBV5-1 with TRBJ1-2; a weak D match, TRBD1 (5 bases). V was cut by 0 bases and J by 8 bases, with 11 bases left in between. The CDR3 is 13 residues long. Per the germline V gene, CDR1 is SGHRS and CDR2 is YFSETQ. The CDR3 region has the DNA TGCGCCAGCAGCTTGGGACAGAAGGGCGGCTACACCTTC. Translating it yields CASSLGQKGGYTF. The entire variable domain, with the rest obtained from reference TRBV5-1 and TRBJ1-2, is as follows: KAGVTQTPRYLIKTRGQQVTLSCSPISGHRSVSWYQQTPGQGLQFLFEYFSETQRNKGNFPGRFSGRQFSNSRSEMNVSTLELGDSALYLCASSLGQKGGYTFGSGTRLTVV.

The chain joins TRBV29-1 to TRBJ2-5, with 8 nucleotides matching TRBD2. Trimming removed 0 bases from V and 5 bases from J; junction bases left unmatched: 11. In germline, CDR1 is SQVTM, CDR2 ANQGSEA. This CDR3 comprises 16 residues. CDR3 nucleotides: TGCAGCGTTGAAGATCAGCTAGCGGGCCTGGGGGAGACCCAGTACTTC. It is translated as CSVEDQLAGLGETQYF.

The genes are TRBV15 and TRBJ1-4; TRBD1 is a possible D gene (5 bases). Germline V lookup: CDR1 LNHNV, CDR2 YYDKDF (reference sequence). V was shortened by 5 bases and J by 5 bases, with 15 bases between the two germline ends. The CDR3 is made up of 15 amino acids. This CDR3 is CATSDPGTVNEKLFF. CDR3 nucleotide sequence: TGTGCCACCAGCGACCCCGGGACGGTCAATGAAAAACTGTTTTTT.